This TCR beta chain was sequenced for a study of T-cell reconstitution after alpha-beta-depleted transplantation in children (dated by TCRdb to 2016 to 2017). As for the study more broadly: Using TCR repertoire profiling, the study followed T-cell immune reconstitution in a quantitative way in children after TCRalphabeta/CD19-depleted allogeneic hematopoietic cell transplantation.

What the work shows at the level of the full study, not this receptor alone: In some patients, the high TCRbeta diversity seen at day 60 was put down to recipient T cells and intrathymic progenitors that had survived conditioning. About two months after transplant, the apparently early recovery of alphabetaT-cell counts reportedly depended on just several hundred clones that had expanded rapidly and came from non-depleted graft cells. Over the following months the frequencies of hyperexpanded clones went down, and after one year T-cell counts and TCRbeta diversity were mostly credited to newly produced T cells.

Interpreted using the paper, the treatment or condition label stands for: allogeneic hematopoietic cell transplantation with graft depleted of TCRalphabeta T cells and CD19 B cells. Transplant recipients were children who received TCRalphabeta/CD19-depleted allogeneic hematopoietic cell grafts. The method behind the library was PCR. Sequenced using an Illumina HiSeq 2500. To normalize quantification of the TCRbeta repertoire, the TCR libraries were built with molecular barcoding that relied on unique molecular identifiers. TCRdb reran the public reads through fastp at Q25 and MiXCR, keeping productive beta chains. Duplicate CDR3 protein sequences are folded into a single record with the most common DNA and genes. The sample data list about 200,000 distinct CDR3 sequences, and approximately 15% of these were observed just once. Clones ranked in the top ten supply roughly two fifths of the sample. In its sample, this clonotype was seen a few times. Its antigen specificity is not known. No base quality values were provided; no much bigger clone lies one nucleotide off.

The CDR3 starts with the cysteine, ends with the phenylalanine, and has 13 residues. This entry keeps only the CDR3 DNA: 39 bases, framed from base 1. For CDR1 and CDR2, the germline V gene lists SGHTA and FQGTGA. V drops 4 bases and J drops 4 bases, leaving 8 bases in between. The sequences come from PBMCs, mostly from graft donor cells, collected 360 days after TCRalphabeta/CD19-depleted stem cell transplant. Here the chain combines TRBV7-3 and TRBJ1-3, with no confident D gene call. This clonotype originated in a male patient between 2 and 9 years old who had a stem cell transplant for acute lymphoblastic leukemia, so the T cells may come from the graft donor. The CDR3 loop reads CASSSDGGNTIYF. The nucleotides read TGTGCCAGCAGCTCAGACGGGGGAAACACCATATATTTT.